The rows below give T cell receptor beta chains drawn from one sample of a study of blood T cell repertoires in COVID-19. Assay used: immunoSEQ multiplex PCR; TCRdb lists only in-frame clones, some missing. Of 300,000 to 450,000 clones listed, around 87% are singletons. The sequencing sample was made of peripheral blood. These receptors all come from a woman aged 55-69 years with COVID-19, enrolled during active disease. CDR3s include the opening cysteine and the closing phenylalanine or tryptophan. Each record gives: CDR3 length, D gene, J gene, clone size, V gene, CDR3 DNA, CDR3 protein. A D gene is named only where the DNA matches it firmly. Size values are once, few and many counts, or a class for expanded clones, and some rows have none.

len: 14; d_gene: -; j_gene: TRBJ2-2; abundance: -; v_gene: TRBV5-6; CDR3nt: TGTGCCAGCAGCTTCCGGGGGAGCACCGGGGAGCTGTTTTTT; CDR3aa: CASSFRGSTGELFF
len: 14; d_gene: -; j_gene: TRBJ1-1; abundance: -; v_gene: TRBV5-1; CDR3nt: TGCGCCAGCAGTCCAGGGGACCTGAACACTGAAGCTTTCTTT; CDR3aa: CASSPGDLNTEAFF
len: 15; d_gene: -; j_gene: TRBJ1-1; abundance: -; v_gene: TRBV6-5; CDR3nt: TGTGCCAGCAGTCAAATGGACCTCGAGGGCACTGAAGCTTTCTTT; CDR3aa: CASSQMDLEGTEAFF
len: 19; d_gene: -; j_gene: TRBJ1-3; abundance: -; v_gene: TRBV4-1; CDR3nt: TGCGCCAGCAGCCAAGACCTCGGCGGGGCTCGTGGCGCTGGAAACACCATATATTTT; CDR3aa: CASSQDLGGARGAGNTIYF
len: 17; d_gene: -; j_gene: TRBJ2-3; abundance: -; v_gene: TRBV3-1/TRBV3-2; CDR3nt: TGTGCCAGCAGCCGGCCTCACGCGGTCGAACGAGCAGATACGCAGTATTTT; CDR3aa: CASSRPHAVERADTQYF
len: 15; d_gene: TRBD1; j_gene: TRBJ1-5; abundance: -; v_gene: TRBV6-5; CDR3nt: TGTGCCAGCAGTTTTGGGACAGGGAGCAATCAGCCCCAGCATTTT; CDR3aa: CASSFGTGSNQPQHF
len: 15; d_gene: TRBD1; j_gene: TRBJ1-5; abundance: -; v_gene: TRBV6-2/TRBV6-3; CDR3nt: TGTGCCAGCAGTCAGCCGGGACAGAACAATCAGCCCCAGCATTTT; CDR3aa: CASSQPGQNNQPQHF
len: 16; d_gene: -; j_gene: TRBJ2-3; abundance: -; v_gene: TRBV11-2; CDR3nt: TGTGCCAGCAGTCGACAGCCGAGGTCAAGCACAGATACGCAGTATTTT; CDR3aa: CASSRQPRSSTDTQYF
len: 13; d_gene: -; j_gene: TRBJ2-3; abundance: -; v_gene: TRBV18; CDR3nt: TGTGCCAGCTCATCTACCAGCACAGATACGCAGTATTTT; CDR3aa: CASSSTSTDTQYF
len: 13; d_gene: -; j_gene: TRBJ1-5; abundance: -; v_gene: TRBV5-8; CDR3nt: TGTGCCAGCAGCTTGGGGTTACACCAGCCCCAGCATTTT; CDR3aa: CASSLGLHQPQHF
len: 14; d_gene: -; j_gene: TRBJ1-4; abundance: -; v_gene: TRBV30; CDR3nt: TGTGCCTGGAGTGTGGGGGGTTCTAATGAAAAACTGTTTTTT; CDR3aa: CAWSVGGSNEKLFF
len: 15; d_gene: -; j_gene: TRBJ1-4; abundance: -; v_gene: TRBV6-2/TRBV6-3; CDR3nt: TGTGCCAGCAGTCGCGTTCAAGCAACTAATGAAAAACTGTTTTTT; CDR3aa: CASSRVQATNEKLFF
len: 14; d_gene: -; j_gene: TRBJ1-4; abundance: -; v_gene: TRBV15; CDR3nt: TGTGCCACCAGCAGAGGAGGGGGTAATGAAAAACTGTTTTTT; CDR3aa: CATSRGGGNEKLFF
len: 13; d_gene: -; j_gene: TRBJ1-2; abundance: once; v_gene: TRBV11-3; CDR3nt: TGTGCCAGCAGCTTAGAGGGAGGGAGAGGCTACACCTTC; CDR3aa: CASSLEGGRGYTF
len: 15; d_gene: TRBD2; j_gene: TRBJ2-1; abundance: -; v_gene: TRBV9; CDR3nt: TGTGCCAGCAGCGTAGCCCTAGCGGGGGGCAATGAGCAGTTCTTC; CDR3aa: CASSVALAGGNEQFF
len: 18; d_gene: -; j_gene: TRBJ1-1; abundance: -; v_gene: TRBV28; CDR3nt: TGTGCCAGCAGTTTATTGATCAACCCACAGGGATCGAACACTGAAGCTTTCTTT; CDR3aa: CASSLLINPQGSNTEAFF
len: 13; d_gene: -; j_gene: TRBJ2-1; abundance: -; v_gene: TRBV5-5; CDR3nt: TGTGCCAGCAGCTGGGGGGGCCGTAATGAGCAGTTCTTC; CDR3aa: CASSWGGRNEQFF
len: 16; d_gene: -; j_gene: TRBJ1-6; abundance: -; v_gene: TRBV9; CDR3nt: TGTGCCAGCAGCGTAGGGCAAAGCTCCTATAATTCACCCCTCCACTTT; CDR3aa: CASSVGQSSYNSPLHF
len: 13; d_gene: -; j_gene: TRBJ1-5; abundance: -; v_gene: TRBV7-2; CDR3nt: TGTGCCAGCAGCTTAGATCTCAATCAGCCCCAGCATTTT; CDR3aa: CASSLDLNQPQHF
len: 14; d_gene: -; j_gene: TRBJ1-1; abundance: -; v_gene: TRBV7-3; CDR3nt: TGTGCCAGCAGCAACCAGACAGGATACACTGAAGCTTTCTTT; CDR3aa: CASSNQTGYTEAFF
len: 14; d_gene: TRBD1; j_gene: TRBJ1-1; abundance: -; v_gene: TRBV19; CDR3nt: TGTGCCAGTAGTATCACAGGGGTGGTCACTGAAGCTTTCTTT; CDR3aa: CASSITGVVTEAFF
len: 19; d_gene: -; j_gene: TRBJ1-2; abundance: -; v_gene: TRBV21-1; CDR3nt: TGTGCCAGCAGCAAGATTTACCCCCCGCAGGGGGAACCTAACTATGGCTACACCTTC; CDR3aa: CASSKIYPPQGEPNYGYTF
len: 12; d_gene: -; j_gene: TRBJ1-1; abundance: -; v_gene: TRBV6-6; CDR3nt: TGTGCCAGCAGTTTTACTAACACTGAAGCTTTCTTT; CDR3aa: CASSFTNTEAFF
len: 14; d_gene: TRBD1; j_gene: TRBJ1-2; abundance: -; v_gene: TRBV7-2; CDR3nt: TGTGCCAGCAGCTTAAGAAGGGGGCAGGGTGGCTACACCTTC; CDR3aa: CASSLRRGQGGYTF
len: 15; d_gene: -; j_gene: TRBJ1-2; abundance: -; v_gene: TRBV6-5; CDR3nt: TGTGCCAGCAGTTACTCGGCGGCGGGGGATAGTGGCTACACCTTC; CDR3aa: CASSYSAAGDSGYTF
len: 13; d_gene: -; j_gene: TRBJ1-2; abundance: -; v_gene: TRBV19; CDR3nt: TGTGCCAGTAGTATAGATCCCTCCTATGGCTACACCTTC; CDR3aa: CASSIDPSYGYTF
len: 15; d_gene: -; j_gene: TRBJ2-2; abundance: few; v_gene: TRBV2; CDR3nt: TGTGCCAGCAGTGGTTTAGAGGGACTTGGCGGGGAGCTGTTTTTT; CDR3aa: CASSGLEGLGGELFF
len: 17; d_gene: TRBD1; j_gene: TRBJ2-2; abundance: -; v_gene: TRBV24-1; CDR3nt: TGTGCCACCAGTGACCCTAGGACAGGGCAAAACACCGGGGAGCTGTTTTTT; CDR3aa: CATSDPRTGQNTGELFF
len: 14; d_gene: -; j_gene: TRBJ2-4; abundance: -; v_gene: TRBV18; CDR3nt: TGTGCCAGCTCTAATTCGGAGGCCAAAAACATTCAGTACTTC; CDR3aa: CASSNSEAKNIQYF
len: 16; d_gene: TRBD2; j_gene: TRBJ2-5; abundance: -; v_gene: TRBV4-2; CDR3nt: TGTGCCAGCAGCCAAGATCCGGGAGGCTCTCAAGAGACCCAGTACTTC; CDR3aa: CASSQDPGGSQETQYF
len: 11; d_gene: -; j_gene: TRBJ1-1; abundance: -; v_gene: TRBV19; CDR3nt: TGTGCCAGTAAAGGGGGCACTGAAGCTTTCTTT; CDR3aa: CASKGGTEAFF
len: 15; d_gene: -; j_gene: TRBJ1-5; abundance: -; v_gene: TRBV3-1/TRBV3-2; CDR3nt: TGTGCCAGCAGCCAAGATCCCAATAGCAATCAGCCCCAGCATTTT; CDR3aa: CASSQDPNSNQPQHF
len: 13; d_gene: TRBD1; j_gene: TRBJ2-2; abundance: -; v_gene: TRBV5-1; CDR3nt: TGCGCCAGCAGGACAGGGGGAATGGAGGAGCTGTTTTTT; CDR3aa: CASRTGGMEELFF
len: 14; d_gene: -; j_gene: TRBJ2-2; abundance: once; v_gene: TRBV7-2; CDR3nt: TGTGCCAGCAGCTCTCGGACTGGGGCCGGGGAGCTGTTTTTT; CDR3aa: CASSSRTGAGELFF
len: 16; d_gene: -; j_gene: TRBJ1-6; abundance: -; v_gene: TRBV18; CDR3nt: TGTGCCAGCTCAGTACTTTCCAGGGAAAATAATTCACCCCTCCACTTT; CDR3aa: CASSVLSRENNSPLHF
len: 12; d_gene: -; j_gene: TRBJ1-5; abundance: -; v_gene: TRBV10-3; CDR3nt: TGTGCCATCAGTCTTAGCAATCAGCCCCAGCATTTT; CDR3aa: CAISLSNQPQHF
len: 14; d_gene: -; j_gene: TRBJ2-5; abundance: -; v_gene: TRBV7-7; CDR3nt: TGTGCTAGCAGCTTAGGAGGGCCCCAAGAGACCCAGTACTTC; CDR3aa: CASSLGGPQETQYF
len: 14; d_gene: -; j_gene: TRBJ2-2; abundance: -; v_gene: TRBV3-1/TRBV3-2; CDR3nt: TGTGCCAGCAGCCAGGGAGGCGGCACCGGGGAGCTGTTTTTT; CDR3aa: CASSQGGGTGELFF
len: 13; d_gene: -; j_gene: TRBJ2-3; abundance: -; v_gene: TRBV7-9; CDR3nt: TGTGCCAGCAGCTTATCGACTACCTATACGCAGTATTTT; CDR3aa: CASSLSTTYTQYF
len: 14; d_gene: TRBD1; j_gene: TRBJ1-6; abundance: few; v_gene: TRBV5-4; CDR3nt: TGTGCCAGCAGCGTGACAGGGCTAAGTTCACCCCTCCACTTT; CDR3aa: CASSVTGLSSPLHF
len: 13; d_gene: TRBD1; j_gene: TRBJ1-6; abundance: -; v_gene: TRBV10-2; CDR3nt: TGCGCCAGCGGGGGACAGGGGAATTCACCCCTCCACTTT; CDR3aa: CASGGQGNSPLHF
len: 15; d_gene: TRBD1; j_gene: TRBJ1-5; abundance: -; v_gene: TRBV6-5; CDR3nt: TGTGCCAGCAGCCTAAGCCCGACAGGGAGTCAGCCCCAGCATTTT; CDR3aa: CASSLSPTGSQPQHF
len: 15; d_gene: TRBD1; j_gene: TRBJ1-5; abundance: -; v_gene: TRBV11-2; CDR3nt: TGTGCCAGCAGGACGGGACAGGGGCCCAATCAGCCCCAGCATTTT; CDR3aa: CASRTGQGPNQPQHF
len: 16; d_gene: TRBD1; j_gene: TRBJ1-1; abundance: few; v_gene: TRBV27; CDR3nt: TGTGCCAGCAAACTCGGACAGGGGGCAAAGAACACTGAAGCTTTCTTT; CDR3aa: CASKLGQGAKNTEAFF
len: 15; d_gene: TRBD1; j_gene: TRBJ1-2; abundance: -; v_gene: TRBV18; CDR3nt: TGTGCCAGCTCACAGACAGGGGGCTTCGACTATGGCTACACCTTC; CDR3aa: CASSQTGGFDYGYTF
len: 14; d_gene: -; j_gene: TRBJ1-2; abundance: -; v_gene: TRBV6-6; CDR3nt: TGTGCCAGCAGTTACCGGGACTCCGCGAGGGGCTACACCTTC; CDR3aa: CASSYRDSARGYTF
len: 16; d_gene: -; j_gene: TRBJ2-2; abundance: -; v_gene: TRBV9; CDR3nt: TGTGCCAGCAGCGTAGTAAGCCAGGGGCACACCGGGGAGCTGTTTTTT; CDR3aa: CASSVVSQGHTGELFF
len: 17; d_gene: -; j_gene: TRBJ2-3; abundance: -; v_gene: TRBV7-6; CDR3nt: TGTGCCAGCAGCCCCCGGGTTAGCGCTACAAGCACAGATACGCAGTATTTT; CDR3aa: CASSPRVSATSTDTQYF
len: 15; d_gene: TRBD1; j_gene: TRBJ2-7; abundance: -; v_gene: TRBV28; CDR3nt: TGTGCCAGCAGTTTTAGGACAGGGTCGTTCTACGAGCAGTACTTC; CDR3aa: CASSFRTGSFYEQYF
len: 14; d_gene: -; j_gene: TRBJ2-3; abundance: -; v_gene: TRBV5-1; CDR3nt: TGCGCCAGCAGTCAGGGGGGCGGTACAGATACGCAGTATTTT; CDR3aa: CASSQGGGTDTQYF
len: 15; d_gene: TRBD1; j_gene: TRBJ2-5; abundance: -; v_gene: TRBV5-1; CDR3nt: TGCGCCAGCAGCCTGCTGAGACAGGGGGGAGAGACCCAGTACTTC; CDR3aa: CASSLLRQGGETQYF
len: 13; d_gene: -; j_gene: TRBJ2-3; abundance: -; v_gene: TRBV9; CDR3nt: TGTGCCAGCAGCGTAGAGACTAGTGGTTCTCAGTATTTT; CDR3aa: CASSVETSGSQYF
len: 15; d_gene: TRBD2; j_gene: TRBJ2-2; abundance: few; v_gene: TRBV27; CDR3nt: TGTGCCAGCCAGACCCGGGGGGGGAACACCGGGGAGCTGTTTTTT; CDR3aa: CASQTRGGNTGELFF
len: 15; d_gene: TRBD2; j_gene: TRBJ2-1; abundance: -; v_gene: TRBV6-5; CDR3nt: TGTGCCAGCAGACTACTAGCGGGGGGCAGGGATGAGCAGTTCTTC; CDR3aa: CASRLLAGGRDEQFF
len: 14; d_gene: -; j_gene: TRBJ2-7; abundance: -; v_gene: TRBV18; CDR3nt: TGTGCCAGCTCACCAACAGGGCAAACCTACGAGCAGTACTTC; CDR3aa: CASSPTGQTYEQYF